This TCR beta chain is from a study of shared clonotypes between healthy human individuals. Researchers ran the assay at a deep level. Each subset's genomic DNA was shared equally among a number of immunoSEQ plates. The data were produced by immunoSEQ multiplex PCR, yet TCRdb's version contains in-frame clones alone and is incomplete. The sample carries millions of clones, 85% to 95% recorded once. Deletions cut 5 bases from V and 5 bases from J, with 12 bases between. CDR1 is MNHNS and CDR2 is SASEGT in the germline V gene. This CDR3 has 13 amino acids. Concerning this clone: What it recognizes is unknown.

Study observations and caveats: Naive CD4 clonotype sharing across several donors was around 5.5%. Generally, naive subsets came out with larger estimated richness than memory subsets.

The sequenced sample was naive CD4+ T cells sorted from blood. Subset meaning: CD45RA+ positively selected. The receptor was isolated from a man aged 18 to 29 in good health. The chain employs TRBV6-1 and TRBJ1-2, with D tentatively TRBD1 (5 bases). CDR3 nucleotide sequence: TGTGCCAGCAGTCTCGGGACGGGATATGGCTACACCTTC. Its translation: CASSLGTGYGYTF.